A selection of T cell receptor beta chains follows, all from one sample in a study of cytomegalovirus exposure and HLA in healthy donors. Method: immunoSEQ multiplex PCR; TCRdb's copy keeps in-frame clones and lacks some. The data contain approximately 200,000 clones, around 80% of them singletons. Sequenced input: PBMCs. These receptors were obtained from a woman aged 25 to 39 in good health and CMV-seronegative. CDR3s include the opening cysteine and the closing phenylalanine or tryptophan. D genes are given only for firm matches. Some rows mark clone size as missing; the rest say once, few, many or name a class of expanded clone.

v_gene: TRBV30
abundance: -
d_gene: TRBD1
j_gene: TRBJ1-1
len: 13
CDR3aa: CAWRVTGHTEAFF
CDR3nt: TGTGCCTGGAGGGTGACAGGGCACACTGAAGCTTTCTTT

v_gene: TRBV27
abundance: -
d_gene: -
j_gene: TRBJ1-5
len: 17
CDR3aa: CASSLYQGRGVDQPQHF
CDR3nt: TGTGCCAGCAGTTTATACCAAGGCAGGGGAGTTGATCAGCCCCAGCATTTT

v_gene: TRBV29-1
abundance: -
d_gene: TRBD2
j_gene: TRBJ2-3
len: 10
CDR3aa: CSGGLAEQYF
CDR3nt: TGCAGCGGGGGACTAGCGGAGCAGTATTTT

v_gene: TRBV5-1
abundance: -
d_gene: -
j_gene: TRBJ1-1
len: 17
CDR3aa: CASSLEVQTALGTEAFF
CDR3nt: TGCGCCAGCAGCTTGGAAGTACAGACGGCGTTGGGCACTGAAGCTTTCTTT

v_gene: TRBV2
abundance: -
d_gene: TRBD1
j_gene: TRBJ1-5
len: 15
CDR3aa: CASSEAWGRGQPQHF
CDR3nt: TGTGCCAGCAGTGAAGCGTGGGGCAGGGGGCAGCCCCAGCATTTT

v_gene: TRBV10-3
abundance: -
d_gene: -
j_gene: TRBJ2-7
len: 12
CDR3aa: CAISESFREQYF
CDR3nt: TGTGCCATCAGTGAGTCATTCCGCGAGCAGTACTTC

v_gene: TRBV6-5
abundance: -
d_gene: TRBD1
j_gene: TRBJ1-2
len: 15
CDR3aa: CASSLVPGQALGYTF
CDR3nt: TGTGCCAGCAGCCTCGTCCCGGGACAGGCCCTTGGCTACACCTTC

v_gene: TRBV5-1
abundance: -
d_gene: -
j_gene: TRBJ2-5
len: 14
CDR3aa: CASSLEAGSGTQYF
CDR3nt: TGCGCCAGCAGCTTGGAGGCAGGGTCGGGGACCCAGTACTTC

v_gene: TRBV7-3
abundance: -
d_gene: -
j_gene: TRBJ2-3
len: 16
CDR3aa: CASSLTSGIAADTQYF
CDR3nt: TGTGCCAGCAGCTTAACTTCAGGAATTGCCGCAGATACGCAGTATTTT

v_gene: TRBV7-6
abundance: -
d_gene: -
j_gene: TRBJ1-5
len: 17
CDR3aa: CASSLGSGQGINQPQHF
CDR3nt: TGTGCCAGCAGCTTAGGATCGGGCCAGGGGATCAATCAGCCCCAGCATTTT

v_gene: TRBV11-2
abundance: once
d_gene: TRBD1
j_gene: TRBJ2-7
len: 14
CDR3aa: CASSSGTGSYEQYF
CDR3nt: TGTGCCAGCAGCTCAGGGACAGGCTCCTACGAGCAGTACTTC

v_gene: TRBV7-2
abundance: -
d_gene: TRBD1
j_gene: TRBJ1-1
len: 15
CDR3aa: CASSRRSGGNTEAFF
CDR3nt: TGTGCCAGCAGCCGTAGGTCAGGGGGGAACACTGAAGCTTTCTTT

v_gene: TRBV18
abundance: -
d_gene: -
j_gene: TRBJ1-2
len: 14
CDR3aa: CASSPQSGDYGYTF
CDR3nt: TGTGCCAGCTCTCCTCAAAGCGGCGACTATGGCTACACCTTC

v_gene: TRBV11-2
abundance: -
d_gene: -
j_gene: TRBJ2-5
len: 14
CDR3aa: CASSLGFQLETQYF
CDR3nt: TGTGCCAGCAGCTTAGGTTTTCAATTGGAGACCCAGTACTTC

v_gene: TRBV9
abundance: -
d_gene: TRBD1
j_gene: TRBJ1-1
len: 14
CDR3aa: CASSVDRANTEAFF
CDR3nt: TGTGCCAGCAGCGTCGACAGGGCGAACACTGAAGCTTTCTTT

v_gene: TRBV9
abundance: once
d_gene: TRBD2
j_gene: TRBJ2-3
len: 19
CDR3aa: CASSVVTGLAGGPPDTQYF
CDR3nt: TGTGCCAGCAGCGTAGTGACCGGACTAGCGGGGGGGCCCCCAGATACGCAGTATTTT

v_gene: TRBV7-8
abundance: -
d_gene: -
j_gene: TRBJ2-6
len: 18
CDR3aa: CASSLGRAGNSGANVLTF
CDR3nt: TGTGCCAGCAGCTTAGGTCGGGCGGGCAACTCTGGGGCCAACGTCCTGACTTTC

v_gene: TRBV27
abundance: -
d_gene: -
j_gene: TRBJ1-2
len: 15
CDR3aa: CASSLRQVPRYGYTF
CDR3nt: TGTGCCAGCAGTTTAAGACAGGTGCCGAGGTATGGCTACACCTTC

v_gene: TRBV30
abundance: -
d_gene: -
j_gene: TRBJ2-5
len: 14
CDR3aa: CAWSTPPRLETQYF
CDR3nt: TGTGCCTGGAGTACCCCGCCTAGGTTAGAGACCCAGTACTTC

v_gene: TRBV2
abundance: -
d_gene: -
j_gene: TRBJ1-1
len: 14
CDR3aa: CASSELGVGTEAFF
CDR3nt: TGTGCCAGCAGTGAATTAGGGGTTGGAACTGAAGCTTTCTTT

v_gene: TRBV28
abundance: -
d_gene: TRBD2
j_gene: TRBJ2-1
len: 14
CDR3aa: CASREAGGNNEQFF
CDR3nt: TGTGCCAGCCGAGAAGCGGGGGGGAACAATGAGCAGTTCTTC

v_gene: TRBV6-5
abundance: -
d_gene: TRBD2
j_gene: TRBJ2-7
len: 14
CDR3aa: CASPGTRFSYEQYF
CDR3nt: TGTGCCAGCCCAGGGACTAGGTTTTCCTACGAGCAGTACTTC

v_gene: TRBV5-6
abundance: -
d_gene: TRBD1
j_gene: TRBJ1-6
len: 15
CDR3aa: CASSTGTGWNSPLHF
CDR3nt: TGTGCCAGCAGTACCGGGACAGGGTGGAATTCACCCCTCCACTTT

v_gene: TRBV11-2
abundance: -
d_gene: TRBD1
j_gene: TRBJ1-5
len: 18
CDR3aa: CASSLDYYGQGSNQPQHF
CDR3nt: TGTGCCAGCAGCTTAGATTATTATGGACAGGGAAGTAATCAGCCCCAGCATTTT

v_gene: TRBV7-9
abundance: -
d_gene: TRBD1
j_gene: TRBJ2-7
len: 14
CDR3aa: CASSLLDRGGEQYF
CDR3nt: TGTGCCAGCAGCCTCCTGGACAGGGGGGGCGAGCAGTACTTC

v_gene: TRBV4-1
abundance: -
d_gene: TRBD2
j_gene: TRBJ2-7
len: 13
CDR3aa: CASSPASGYEQYF
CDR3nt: TGCGCCAGCAGCCCTGCTAGCGGCTACGAGCAGTACTTC

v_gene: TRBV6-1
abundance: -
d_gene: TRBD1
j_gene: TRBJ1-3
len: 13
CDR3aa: CASSGDSRNTIYF
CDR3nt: TGTGCCAGCAGTGGGGACAGTAGAAACACCATATATTTT

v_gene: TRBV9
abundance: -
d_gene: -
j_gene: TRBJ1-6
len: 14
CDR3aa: CASSVEGDPSPLHF
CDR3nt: TGTGCCAGCAGCGTAGAGGGGGATCCTTCACCCCTCCACTTT

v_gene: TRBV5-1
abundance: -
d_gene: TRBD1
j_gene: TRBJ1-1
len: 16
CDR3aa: CASSSDRGQTYTEAFF
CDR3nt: TGCGCCAGCAGCTCGGACAGGGGGCAAACGTACACTGAAGCTTTCTTT

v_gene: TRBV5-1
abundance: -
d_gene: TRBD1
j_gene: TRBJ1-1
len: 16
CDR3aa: CASSYGTGRGTTEAFF
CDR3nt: TGCGCCAGCAGCTACGGGACAGGGAGGGGGACCACTGAAGCTTTCTTT

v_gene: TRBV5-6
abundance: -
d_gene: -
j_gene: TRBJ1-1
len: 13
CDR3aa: CASSMGGNTEAFF
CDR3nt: TGTGCCAGCAGCATGGGAGGGAACACTGAAGCTTTCTTT

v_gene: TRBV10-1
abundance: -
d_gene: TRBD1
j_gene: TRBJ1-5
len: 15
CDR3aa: CASSEDRGPNQPQHF
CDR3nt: TGCGCCAGCAGCGAGGACAGGGGCCCGAATCAGCCCCAGCATTTT

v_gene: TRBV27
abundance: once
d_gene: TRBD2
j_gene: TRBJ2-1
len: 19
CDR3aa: CASSPPGLAMPISYNEQFF
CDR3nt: TGTGCCAGCAGCCCCCCGGGACTAGCGATGCCGATTTCCTACAATGAGCAGTTCTTC

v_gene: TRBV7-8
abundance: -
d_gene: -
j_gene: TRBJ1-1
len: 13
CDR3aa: CASSVIRQAEAFF
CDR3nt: TGTGCCAGCAGCGTAATCAGACAGGCTGAAGCTTTCTTT

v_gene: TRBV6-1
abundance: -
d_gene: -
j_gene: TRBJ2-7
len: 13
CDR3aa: CASSEIPSYEQYF
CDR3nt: TGTGCCAGCAGTGAAATCCCTTCCTACGAGCAGTACTTC

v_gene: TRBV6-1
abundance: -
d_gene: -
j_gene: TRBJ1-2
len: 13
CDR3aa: CASTWTDSYGYTF
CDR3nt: TGTGCCAGCACCTGGACGGACAGCTATGGCTACACCTTC

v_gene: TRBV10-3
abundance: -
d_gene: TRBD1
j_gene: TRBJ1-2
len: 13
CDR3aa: CAISPGQTYGYTF
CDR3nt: TGTGCCATCAGTCCGGGACAGACATATGGCTACACCTTC

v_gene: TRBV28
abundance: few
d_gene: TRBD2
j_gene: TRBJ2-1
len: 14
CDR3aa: CASRPGGVHNEQFF
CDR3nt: TGTGCCAGCAGGCCCGGGGGGGTACACAATGAGCAGTTCTTC

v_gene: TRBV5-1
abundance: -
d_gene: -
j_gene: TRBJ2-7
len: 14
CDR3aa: CASSLGLGPYEQYF
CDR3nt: TGCGCCAGCAGCTTGGGACTAGGACCCTACGAGCAGTACTTC

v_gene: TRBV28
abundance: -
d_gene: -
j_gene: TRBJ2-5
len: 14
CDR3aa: CASSLSGSGKTQYF
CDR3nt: TGTGCCAGCAGTTTAAGCGGTTCGGGGAAGACCCAGTACTTC

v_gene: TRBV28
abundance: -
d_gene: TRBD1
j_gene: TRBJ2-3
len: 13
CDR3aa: CASGGQGTDTQYF
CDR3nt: TGTGCCAGCGGGGGACAGGGTACAGATACGCAGTATTTT

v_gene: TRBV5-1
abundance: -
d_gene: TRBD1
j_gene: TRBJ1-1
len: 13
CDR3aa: CASSLSTGAEAFF
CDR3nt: TGCGCCAGCAGCTTGAGTACAGGGGCTGAAGCTTTCTTT

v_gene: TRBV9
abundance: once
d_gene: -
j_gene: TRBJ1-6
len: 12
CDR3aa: CASSVEGAPLHF
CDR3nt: TGTGCCAGCAGCGTAGAAGGAGCACCCCTCCACTTT

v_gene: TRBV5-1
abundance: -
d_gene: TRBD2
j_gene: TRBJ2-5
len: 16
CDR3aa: CASSPGASGGGETQYF
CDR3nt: TGCGCCAGCAGCCCTGGGGCTAGCGGGGGAGGAGAGACCCAGTACTTC

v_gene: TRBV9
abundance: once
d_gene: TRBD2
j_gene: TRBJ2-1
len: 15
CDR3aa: CASSTYSGRGNEQFF
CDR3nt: TGTGCCAGCAGCACCTATAGCGGGAGGGGGAATGAGCAGTTCTTC

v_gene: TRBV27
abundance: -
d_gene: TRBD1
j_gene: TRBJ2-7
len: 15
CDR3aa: CASSIGTGGAGEQYF
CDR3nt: TGTGCCAGCAGTATCGGGACAGGGGGCGCGGGGGAGCAGTACTTC

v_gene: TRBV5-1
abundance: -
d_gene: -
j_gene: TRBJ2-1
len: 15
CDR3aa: CASSLLGAAYNEQFF
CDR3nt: TGCGCCAGCAGCTTGTTGGGGGCCGCCTACAATGAGCAGTTCTTC

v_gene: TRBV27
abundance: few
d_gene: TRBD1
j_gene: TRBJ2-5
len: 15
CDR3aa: CASSPKTGVGETQYF
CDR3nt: TGTGCCAGCAGTCCCAAGACAGGGGTAGGCGAGACCCAGTACTTC

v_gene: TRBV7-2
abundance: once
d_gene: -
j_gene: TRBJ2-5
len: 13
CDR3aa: CASSARTEETQYF
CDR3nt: TGTGCCAGCAGCGCCCGGACAGAAGAGACCCAGTACTTC

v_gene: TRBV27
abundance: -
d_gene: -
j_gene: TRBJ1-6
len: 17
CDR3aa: CASTHNLGHTVRFPLHF
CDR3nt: TGTGCCAGCACCCATAACTTGGGACACACGGTACGATTCCCCCTCCACTTT

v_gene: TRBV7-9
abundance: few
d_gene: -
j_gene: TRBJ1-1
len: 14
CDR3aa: CASSLGDLNTEAFF
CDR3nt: TGTGCCAGCAGCTTAGGGGACTTGAACACTGAAGCTTTCTTT